These 22 T cell receptor beta chains were sequenced from one sample in a study of post-analysis software for immune sequencing data. Study-wide findings and caveats: Four to six TRBV segments were more frequent in patients than controls; TRBV5-6, TRBV5-1 and TRBV20-1 belonged to this group.

Unique molecular identifiers had been added to the TCR beta cDNA libraries. Each CDR3 protein is one row after TCRdb ran MiXCR on the PCR reads. The table shows under 650,000 distinct CDR3 sequences, with about 44% occurring only once. No antigen has been identified for these receptors. Sequencing was carried out using blood. Every receptor here comes from a girl aged 5 to 17 with multiple sclerosis.

This clonotype was seen more than once but under ten times. The chain employs TRBV10-3 and TRBJ2-5, with 10 bases aligning to TRBD1. This CDR3 comprises 13 residues. CDR1 and CDR2 (germline): ENHRY, SYGVKD. With V trimmed by 6 bases and J by 11 bases, 9 bases remained unmatched. The CDR3 bases are TGTGCCATCAGCCGACAGGGGGCCGGGGAGCAGTACTTC. It codes for CAISRQGAGEQYF.

V is TRBV7-8 and J is TRBJ2-1, with a weak D call TRBD2 (6 bases). In germline, CDR1 is SGHVS, CDR2 FQNEAQ. Trimming cost V 1 base and J 2 bases, with 24 bases left between them. This CDR3 contains 20 residues. For the CDR3, the DNA is TGTGCCAGCAGCTTAGTCGGACTATCGGGAGTTTCAGTCCCCTACAATGAGCAGTTCTTC. Translated, it gives CASSLVGLSGVSVPYNEQFF. The full variable domain, its missing parts supplied by reference TRBV7-8 and TRBJ2-1, is GAGVSQSPRYKVAKRGQDVALRCDPISGHVSLFWYQQALGQGPEFLTYFQNEAQLDKSGLPSDRFFAERPEGSVSTLKIQRTQQEDSAVYLCASSLVGLSGVSVPYNEQFFGPGTRLTVL.

A remark on this clonotype: At one boundary the junction diverges from the germline segment, which might be a read error. The V gene is TRBV12-3 or TRBV12-4, the J gene TRBJ2-1, with TRBD2 matching over 7 bases. The CDR3 length is 13 residues. CDR3 bases: TGTGCCAGCAGTTTGGGGGGGAACAATGGGCAGTTCTTC. As protein: CASSLGGNNGQFF.

The chain has TRBV4-1 and TRBJ2-3; 13 bases line up with TRBD2. The V gene end was trimmed by 4 bases and the J gene end by 2 bases; junction bases not matched to a gene: 6. Germline loops: CDR1 MGHRA, CDR2 YSYEKL. This CDR3 has 17 residues. CDR3 sequence reads: CASSRRGLAGITDTQYF. In nucleotides, the CDR3 is TGCGCCAGCAGCCGAAGGGGACTAGCGGGGATCACAGATACGCAGTATTTT.

V gene TRBV12-3 or TRBV12-4 combines with J gene TRBJ1-1, with D unresolved. The CDR3 spans 16 residues. V shed 6 bases and J shed 5 bases, with 22 bases lying between them. Written as DNA, the CDR3 is TGTGCCAGCAGGACCCTGACGGGCGGGGAGGGAACTGAAGCTTTCTTT. It yields the protein CASRTLTGGEGTEAFF.

The gene calls are TRBV20-1 and TRBJ1-2, with 9 positions matching TRBD1. J lost 7 bases, V lost 6 bases, and 6 bases had no gene match. Germline V gene lookup returns CDR1 DFQATT and CDR2 SNEGSKA (reference sequence). This CDR3 is built from 12 residues. The CDR3 DNA is TGCAGTGCCCACCGGACAGGGGCTGGCTACACCTTC. It encodes CSAHRTGAGYTF.

This clonotype has only a few counts. V and J are TRBV29-1 and TRBJ2-1, with D uncertain. Trimming pared 7 bases from V and 2 bases from J, leaving 12 bases between. CDR1 SQVTM and CDR2 ANQGSEA come from the germline V gene. CDR3 length equals 13 residues. The CDR3 region is CSARKAAYNEQFF. The CDR3 DNA sequence: TGCAGCGCTCGTAAAGCCGCCTACAATGAGCAGTTCTTC.

The chain links TRBV5-6 to TRBJ2-7; D gene unclear. Trimming cost V 1 base and J 2 bases, with 4 bases left between them. The CDR3 contains 12 residues. Per the germline V gene, CDR1 is SGHDT and CDR2 is YYEEEE. This CDR3 is CASSLYTYEQYF. The CDR3, as DNA: TGTGCCAGCAGCTTGTACACCTACGAGCAGTACTTC.

The chain links TRBV12-3 or TRBV12-4 to TRBJ1-5, with D unclear. V dropped 6 bases and J dropped 9 bases, with 15 bases sitting between them. The CDR3 extends over 13 amino acids. CDR3 bases: TGTGCCAGCAGCTCCGCCCCAGTTGGGCCCCAGCATTTT. Residues: CASSSAPVGPQHF.

As concerns this clonotype: The junction departs from the called germline gene at one end, perhaps through a read error. The chain recombines TRBV10-3 with TRBJ2-1; 9 bases match TRBD1. CDR3 length equals 14 residues. CDR1 and CDR2 (germline): ENHRY, SYGVKD. CDR3 in amino acids: CAISTGTGYNGQFF. The CDR3 DNA reads TGTGCCATCAGTACCGGGACAGGGTACAATGGGCAGTTCTTC.

This chain joins TRBV12-3 or TRBV12-4 and TRBJ2-2; D gene unclear. Trimming took off 6 bases at V and 3 bases at J, with 5 bases between the two ends. The length of the CDR3 is 12 residues. In DNA, the CDR3 is TGTGCCAGCAGGGGCTACACCGGGGAGCTGTTTTTT. This translates into CASRGYTGELFF.

As concerns this clonotype: This may be a read error, as it is one base from a much larger clone. The chain recombines TRBV5-6 with TRBJ2-7; 10 positions agree with TRBD1. The germline V gene encodes CDR1 SGHDT and CDR2 YYEEEE. After removal of 5 bases from V and 3 bases from J, the junction contained 5 bases not matched to a gene. The CDR3 contains 14 residues. In DNA form, the CDR3 reads TGTGCCAGCAGTGCCGGGACAGGGGACTACGAGCAGTACTTC. It encodes CASSAGTGDYEQYF.

This clonotype was seen only a few times. The chain uses TRBV4-2 and TRBJ2-5; 10 nucleotides line up with TRBD2. The CDR3 is made up of 17 amino acids. After removal of 0 bases from V and 5 bases from J, the junction contained 9 bases not matched to a gene. CDR1 LGHNA and CDR2 YNFKEQ come from the germline V gene. This CDR3 reads CASSQEAAGGLGETQYF. CDR3 nucleotide sequence: TGTGCCAGCAGCCAAGAAGCAGCGGGGGGGCTAGGGGAGACCCAGTACTTC.

V gene TRBV4-1 combines with J gene TRBJ2-4; D is possibly TRBD1 (6 bases). The J call may be in error: the DNA end matches TRBJ2-7 better. This CDR3 contains 14 residues. The V gene's germline CDR1 is MGHRA and CDR2 YSYEKL. The CDR3 DNA sequence: TGCGCCAGCAGCCGTACGGACAGCTTGCTCGAGCAGTACTTC. Protein: CASSRTDSLLEQYF.

This chain uses TRBV10-2 with TRBJ2-5, with 9 positions matching TRBD1. This CDR3 spans 12 amino acids. Germline CDR1 WSHSY, CDR2 SAAADI. V lost 5 bases and J lost 13; bases outside the gene matches: 8. CDR3: CASSPGQGLWYF. Written as DNA, the CDR3 is TGCGCCAGCAGTCCGGGACAGGGCCTTTGGTACTTC.

This clonotype was picked up a small number of times. The chain carries TRBV15 and TRBJ2-5; D is undetermined. Trimming shortened V by 0 bases and J by 5 bases, and 10 bases separated the two germline ends. The CDR3 extends over 14 amino acids. Germline V gene lookup returns CDR1 LNHNV and CDR2 YYDKDF (reference sequence). The CDR3 spells CATSRDHGGETQYF. The CDR3, as DNA: TGTGCCACCAGCAGAGATCACGGTGGTGAGACCCAGTACTTC.

The chain is built from TRBV12-3 or TRBV12-4 and TRBJ1-3; 7 nucleotides align to TRBD1. V shed 4 bases and J 4 bases; nucleotides not matched to a gene: 10. This CDR3 contains 16 residues. DNA of the CDR3: TGTGCCAGCAGTTCTTGGACAGGCCGTAGGGGAAACACCATATATTTT. Translation gives CASSSWTGRRGNTIYF.

The rearrangement uses TRBV24-1 and TRBJ2-5; TRBD1 aligns across 9 bases. Germline CDR1 is KGHDR and CDR2 is SFDVKD. The CDR3 contains 14 residues. The J segment lost 3 bases and the V segment lost 6 bases, leaving 4 bases of the junction unmatched. CDR3 in DNA: TGTGCCACCAGTAAAAGGGACAGGGAAGAGACCCAGTACTTC. Its translation: CATSKRDREETQYF.

The rearrangement joins TRBV25-1 to TRBJ2-7, with D unclear. Between the trimmed V and J ends, which lost 2 bases and 5 bases, there was a span of 10 bases. The CDR3 runs to 13 residues. The germline CDR1 and CDR2 sequences are MGHDK and SYGVNS. CDR3 amino acids: CASSENEVHEQYF. As DNA, the CDR3 is TGTGCCAGCAGTGAAAACGAGGTCCACGAGCAGTACTTC.

This clonotype came up a few times. The CDR3, as DNA: TGTGCCAGCAGCTTAAACGGAGCCTACGAGCAGTACTTC. Translation: CASSLNGAYEQYF. V is TRBV11-2 and J is TRBJ2-7; D is undetermined. V was shortened by 2 bases and J by 2 bases, with 7 bases between the two germline ends. Germline CDR1 is SGHAT and CDR2 is FQNNGV. The CDR3 is 13 amino acids.

This chain links TRBV5-1 with TRBJ2-1; D is perhaps TRBD1 (5 bases). The V gene's germline CDR1 is SGHRS and CDR2 YFSETQ. V was shortened by 0 bases and J by 10 bases, with 11 bases between the two germline ends. The CDR3 runs 13 residues. CDR3 sequence (DNA): TGCGCCAGCAGCTTGGATGGGGCACTGGAGCAGTTCTTC. Protein: CASSLDGALEQFF.

The chain employs TRBV12-3 or TRBV12-4 and TRBJ2-3; 7 bases match TRBD1. The CDR3 is 14 residues long. Trimming removed 3 bases from V and 4 bases from J; junction bases left unmatched: 4. This CDR3 reads CASSLGTAPDTQYF. The CDR3 DNA sequence: TGTGCCAGCAGTTTGGGGACAGCCCCAGATACGCAGTATTTT.